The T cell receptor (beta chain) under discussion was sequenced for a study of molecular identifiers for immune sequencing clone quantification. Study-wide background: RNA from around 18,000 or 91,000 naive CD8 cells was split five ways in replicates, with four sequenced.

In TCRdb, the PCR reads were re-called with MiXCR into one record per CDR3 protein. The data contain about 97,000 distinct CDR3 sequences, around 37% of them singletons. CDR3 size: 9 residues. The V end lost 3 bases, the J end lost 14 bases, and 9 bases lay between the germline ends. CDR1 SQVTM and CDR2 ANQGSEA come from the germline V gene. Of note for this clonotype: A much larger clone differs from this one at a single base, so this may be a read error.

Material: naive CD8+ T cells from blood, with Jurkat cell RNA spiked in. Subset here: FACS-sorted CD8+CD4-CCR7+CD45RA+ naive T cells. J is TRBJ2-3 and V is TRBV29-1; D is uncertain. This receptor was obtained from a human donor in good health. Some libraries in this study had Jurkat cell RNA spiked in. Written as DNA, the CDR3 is TGCAGCGTTGAGCCCAGGCTGTATTTT. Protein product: CSVEPRLYF.